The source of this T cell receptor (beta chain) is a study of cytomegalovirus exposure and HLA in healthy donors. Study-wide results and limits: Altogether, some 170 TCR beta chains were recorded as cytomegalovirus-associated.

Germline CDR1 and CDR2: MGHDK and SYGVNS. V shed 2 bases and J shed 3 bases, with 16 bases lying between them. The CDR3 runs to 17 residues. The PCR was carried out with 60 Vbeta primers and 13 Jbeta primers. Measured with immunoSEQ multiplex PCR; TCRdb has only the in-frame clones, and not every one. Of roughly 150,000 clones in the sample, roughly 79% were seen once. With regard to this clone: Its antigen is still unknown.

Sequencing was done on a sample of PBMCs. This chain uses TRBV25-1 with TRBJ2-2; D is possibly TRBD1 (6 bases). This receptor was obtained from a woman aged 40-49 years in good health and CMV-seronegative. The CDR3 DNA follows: TGTGCCAGCAGTGAACAGAAGGCAGGGGCCTACACCGGGGAGCTGTTTTTT. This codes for CASSEQKAGAYTGELFF.